This T cell receptor (beta chain) was retrieved from a study of blood T cell repertoires in COVID-19. In germline, CDR1 is MNHEY, CDR2 SVGEGT. The CDR3 totals 15 residues. V gave up 4 bases and J gave up 8 bases, with 20 bases separating them. TCRdb's table, derived via immunoSEQ multiplex PCR, lists solely in-frame clones and lacks some. The data contain more than 90,000 clones, around 82% of them singletons. The sequenced sample was peripheral blood. The clonotype was recovered from a human donor in a cohort sampled during active COVID-19. The chain is built from TRBV6-2 or TRBV6-3 and TRBJ1-2; perhaps TRBD1 as D (5 bases). CDR3 loop: CASSWAGQMIGGYTF. CDR3 sequence (DNA): TGTGCCAGCAGTTGGGCAGGGCAGATGATCGGAGGCTACACCTTC.